The present entry profiles one T cell receptor beta chain with its context. This specimen belongs to a study of blood T cell repertoires in COVID-19. Overall study context: The samples span acute and convalescent COVID-19 from the United States, Italy and Spain.

Germline V CDR1 and CDR2: MDHEN, SYDVKM. With 11 bases removed from V and 8 bases from J, the gap between germline ends came to 15 bases. This CDR3 contains 11 residues. All recovered Cohort 3 donors got two negative PCRs, got clearance, or saw symptom resolution. In the original analysis: Counts of nucleated cells, estimated from reference gene primer amplification, were obtained. TCRdb's table, derived via immunoSEQ multiplex PCR, lists solely in-frame clones and lacks some. Clonal size and the V and J genes are those of that table, whereas D and trimming came from the DNA. This sample has about 270,000 clones, with about 88% found just once.

The V call is TRBV28, the J call TRBJ1-2; D might be TRBD1 (6 bases). Material for sequencing was PBMCs or T cells enriched from blood (not recorded which). This sequence originates from a woman aged 50 to 60 who had recovered from COVID-19. The CDR3 DNA is TGTGCCCTGTGGGGGGGGCACGGCTACACCTTC. Translated: CALWGGHGYTF.